This T cell receptor beta chain is from a study of blood T cell repertoires in COVID-19. About the research overall: Material from acute and convalescent COVID-19 was sourced from the United States, Italy and Spain. PBMCs, B-cell-depleted T cells, or T cells provided the cDNA or gDNA that made up the material.

This CDR3 comprises 14 residues. Germline V gene lookup returns CDR1 MDHEN and CDR2 SYDVKM. V was shortened by 6 bases and J by 1 base, with 12 bases between the two germline ends. As processed by the authors: Amplification of reference gene primers provided the estimated nucleated cell counts. Sequenced by immunoSEQ multiplex PCR; TCRdb stores in-frame clones only, minus some. Clonal size and the V and J genes are those of that table, whereas D and trimming came from the DNA. The sample has 190,000 or so clones; around 79% are singletons. The specimen was peripheral blood. This TCR was sampled from a man aged 50-60 years who had recovered from COVID-19. J is TRBJ1-2 and V is TRBV28; weak D call: TRBD1 (6 bases). Written as DNA, the CDR3 is TGTGCCAGCAGGGGACAAGGACTTAACTATGGCTACACCTTC. Protein sequence: CASRGQGLNYGYTF.